This TCR beta chain appears in the sequencing data of a study of shared clonotypes between healthy human individuals (dated by TCRdb to 2020 to 2022). At the level of the whole study: A few men and a couple of women, aged 18 to 49 years, made up the cohort. For each donor, three plates each were used for CD4 naive and CD4 memory, two plates were used for CD8 naive, and one plate was used for CD8 memory. Blood TCR repertoires of five healthy adults were deeply sequenced to estimate repertoire size and the extent of clonotype sharing between individuals. To increase sequencing depth and limit assay-specific biases, TCR repertoire library preparation and sequencing were carried out by different laboratories using diverse techniques. Per donor, leukapheresis produced somewhere between about 0.94 and 10 billion PBMCs. Broader findings and caveats from the paper: Larger estimated clonotype richness was generally found for naive subsets than for memory subsets. Compared with non-shared clonotypes, clonotypes shared by all four sorted-subset donors had higher generation probabilities. Rarefaction of sorted-subset datasets indicated incomplete sequencing despite the large sequencing depth. Because the study included a small number of donors, the genetic and exposure-history diversity represented was limited. Pairwise subsampling led to the expectation that sequencing depth would affect the degree of clonotype sharing among donors. Across four donors, about 5% of naive CD4, more than 3% of naive CD8, 2.3% of memory CD4, and roughly 0.41% of memory CD8 clonotypes were shared. Sampling was restricted to blood, and TCR repertoires in tissues likely differ from the TCR repertoires found in blood.

As regards this clone: Its antigen is still unknown. Base-call qualities are not available, and no considerably larger clone is one nucleotide away.

Using the deep immunoSEQ assay, multiplex PCR amplified TCR CDR3 regions from genomic DNA. Extracted genomic DNA from each cell subset was distributed evenly across all wells of several immunoSEQ 96-well plates, and each plate was treated as a replicate. Each replicate PCR for sorted subsets received about 220 ng genomic DNA, equal to roughly 30,000 T cell genomes. The purified libraries were quantified using a Qubit 3.0 fluorometer, sized with a Bioanalyzer 2100, and then quantified again using the KAPA Library Quantification kit. A separate single-read 150-cycle Illumina NextSeq 550 flow cell was used to sequence each immunoSEQ 96-well plate. From the authors' description of their analysis: Because the immunoSEQ output included only junctional sequences and no quality scores, the filtering could not be the same as the filtering used for full-length reads. To assign V/J genes and CDR3, sequences were annotated using PyIR, a Python wrapper for IgBLAST v1.9, with IMGT germline references. Reads with weak V/J assignments (E-value above 1e-6), missing CDR3, stop codons, out-of-frame junctions, or ambiguous translated residues were removed. V3J clonotypes were defined by identical inferred V gene, J gene, and CDR3 amino acid sequence. The percentage overlap between two repertoires was calculated by dividing the number of shared unique clonotypes by the size of the smaller repertoire. Three approaches were used to assess repertoire richness: RTK rarefaction, the Chao1 estimator, and Recon v2.1 estimates of unobserved clonotypes. Generation probabilities for all TCRbeta clonotypes obtained by the gDNA method from a handful of donors were computed using OLGA. Sourced from immuneACCESS, this table was stored by TCRdb with only in-frame sequences that have V and J called. A share of the clones is absent; for the studies checked, an unresolved V gene accounts for under half, and the remainder has no known explanation. The V and J calls and clone size were taken over from that table, and D and trimming were inferred from the DNA. Here the sample has over a million clones; approximately 97% occur a single time. The top ten hold over 1% of the sample.

Healthy HIV-negative adults with no recently reported acute infections or vaccinations were included as donors. Every donor was a Caucasian adult residing in Nashville, Tennessee, USA. CD4+ T cells were enriched by magnetic negative selection; naive cells were then positively selected on CD45RA, and the negative fraction formed the memory subset. After blood collection by leukapheresis, PBMCs were isolated using Ficoll-Histopaque density gradient centrifugation and then cryopreserved in the vapor phase of liquid nitrogen. Purity and quantity of every magnetically sorted T cell population were checked by analytical flow cytometry. Each sorted fraction had its genomic DNA isolated and then quantified by UV absorbance on a Nanodrop 2000c. This clonotype was sampled from a man aged 25-40 years in good health. The sequencing sample was made of naive CD4+ T cells sorted from blood. The cell subset or site label of this sample denotes: CD45RA+ positively selected.

Here is the DNA: TGTGCCAGTAGTATTGGAGGGGGGACGCTCTCTGGAAACACCATATATTTT. Its protein is CASSIGGGTLSGNTIYF. Recombination connected TRBV19 to TRBJ1-3; a tentative D call is TRBD1 (6 bases match). Including the terminal cysteine and phenylalanine, the CDR3 comprises 17 residues. The only DNA kept is the CDR3, 51 bases in frame from the first base. V was cut back by 3 bases and J by 0 bases, leaving a gap of 15 bases between them. The germline V gene (reference sequence) yields LNHDA for CDR1 and SQIVND for CDR2.